Following are 5 T cell receptor beta chains from one sample sequenced in a study of blood T cells in healthy people across ages. Through a sample-barcoded 5' primer and a J-beta primer mix, a second PCR was run for roughly 7 to 11 cycles. TCRdb re-called the 5' RACE reads through MiXCR, storing one row per CDR3 protein. The table includes just over 1 million distinct CDR3 sequences, 45% detected once. Sequenced sample: blood. The source is a woman aged 55 to 70 in good health.

The chain has TRBV27 and TRBJ2-4; TRBD2 aligns across 10 bases. The CDR3 contains 15 residues. The V segment lost 3 bases and the J segment 13 bases; nucleotides outside the gene matches: 12. The V gene's germline CDR1 is MNHEY and CDR2 SMNVEV (reference sequence). The CDR3 protein is CASSLSGGLAKEQYF. DNA for the CDR3: TGTGCCAGCAGTTTGTCCGGGGGACTAGCGAAGGAGCAGTACTTC.

This clonotype was observed a single time. A much larger clonotype is one base distant, so this may be a read error. J is TRBJ2-7 and V is TRBV5-1, with a weak D call TRBD2 (5 bases). V lost 4 bases and J lost 7, with 15 bases in between. The germline V gene encodes CDR1 SGHRS and CDR2 YFSETQ. This CDR3 has 13 residues. This chain's CDR3 is CASSLGNYNEQYF. The CDR3 DNA follows: TGCGCCAGCAGCCTCGGGAATTACAATGAGCAGTACTTC. Combining the CDR3 with reference TRBV5-1 and TRBJ2-7 gives the whole variable domain KAGVTQTPRYLIKTRGQQVTLSCSPISGHRSVSWYQQTPGQGLQFLFEYFSETQRNKGNFPGRFSGRQFSNSRSEMNVSTLELGDSALYLCASSLGNYNEQYFGPGTRLTVT.

This clonotype has more than one count but fewer than ten. The V gene is TRBV6-5, the J gene TRBJ1-4, with D unresolved. This CDR3 is built from 14 residues. Germline V gene sequence: CDR1 MNHEY, CDR2 SVGAGI. Trimming stripped 0 bases from V and 10 bases from J, with 12 bases between. The CDR3 nucleotides read TGTGCCAGCAGTTACTCGTCTAAGGGTGGAAAACTGTTTTTT. Its protein is CASSYSSKGGKLFF.

The rearrangement joins TRBV7-6 to TRBJ2-1; 10 bases line up with TRBD1. The CDR3 contains 16 residues. The germline V gene has CDR1 SGHVS and CDR2 FNYEAQ. With 1 base clipped from V and 6 bases from J, the junction kept 6 bases outside the gene matches. CDR3 coding DNA: TGTGCCAGCAGCTTAGGTTGGGACAGGGGTTCCAATGAGCAGTTCTTC. This codes for CASSLGWDRGSNEQFF.

The chain joins TRBV14 to TRBJ2-3; 9 nucleotides match TRBD1. The CDR3 is 16 amino acids. Germline assignment: CDR1 SGHDN and CDR2 FVKESK. The V gene end was trimmed by 4 bases and the J gene end by 0 bases; junction bases not matched to a gene: 5. The CDR3 DNA follows: TGTGCCAGCAGCCCACAGGGGGCCCTTAGCACAGATACGCAGTATTTT. Translated, it gives CASSPQGALSTDTQYF.